This T cell receptor beta chain was recorded in a study of blood T cells in healthy people across ages. Staff drew roughly 10 milliliters of peripheral blood from each donor. Whole-study results and caveats: As age increased, TCR beta diversity per million T cells fell in a roughly linear fashion.

A sample-barcoded 5' primer and a J-beta primer mix were used in a second PCR of about 7 to 11 cycles. Each cDNA molecule was tagged by a template-switch adaptor that had 12 random nucleotides. TCRdb re-analysed the 5' RACE reads in MiXCR, keeping a single row per CDR3 protein. The table records around 1,900,000 distinct CDR3 sequences, roughly two fifths of them present only once. The CDR3 runs 18 residues. Unmatched junction bases numbered 11, after V lost 3 bases and J lost 0 bases. Germline CDR1 is SGDLS and CDR2 is YYNGEE. A note on this clonotype: The antigen is undetermined.

The clonotype was recovered from a human donor in good health. The chain couples TRBV9 to TRBJ2-3, with TRBD1 matching 9 bases. Sequencing used blood. CDR3 sequence (DNA): TGTGCCAGCAGCGCCCAGAATCTCGGGACAGGGAGCACAGATACGCAGTATTTT. It yields the protein CASSAQNLGTGSTDTQYF.